Each of the 19 T cell receptor beta chains below was sequenced from the same sample in a study of blood T cell repertoires in COVID-19. Data came from immunoSEQ multiplex PCR; TCRdb stores just in-frame clones and leaves some out. Here the sample spans about 85,000 clones, 65% to 85% being singletons. Source material: peripheral blood. The receptors shown here come from a man between 65 and 85 years old with acute or convalescent COVID-19.

The gene calls are TRBV30 and TRBJ1-5; D is unclear. V was clipped by 0 bases and J by 3 bases, with 9 bases between them. The CDR3 sequence is 14 residues long. Germline V lookup: CDR1 GTSNPN, CDR2 SVGIG (reference sequence). The CDR3 loop is CAWSVLADNQPQHF. CDR3 bases: TGTGCCTGGAGTGTATTGGCAGACAATCAGCCCCAGCATTTT.

The V and J genes are TRBV5-5 and TRBJ2-7; 7 bases fit TRBD1. The length of the CDR3 is 14 residues. Germline CDR1 and CDR2: SGHKS and YYEKEE (reference sequence). The ends lost 4 bases at V and 5 bases at J; junction bases unmatched: 9. The CDR3 coding sequence is TGTGCCAGCAGCCCTAGACAGGGAAGGAACGAGCAGTACTTC. Translated: CASSPRQGRNEQYF.

This chain connects TRBV12-3 or TRBV12-4 to TRBJ1-2, with 7 positions matching TRBD1. Germline trimming cut 5 bases from V and 8 bases from J; bases unmatched to any gene: 8. The CDR3 sequence is 13 residues long. This CDR3 reads CASSPTGVRGYTF. CDR3 bases: TGTGCCAGCAGTCCAACAGGGGTGCGAGGCTACACCTTC.

The chain joins TRBV29-1 to TRBJ2-5; a possible D gene is TRBD1 (6 bases). Trimming shortened V by 5 bases and J by 2 bases, and 12 bases separated the two germline ends. Germline assignment: CDR1 SQVTM and CDR2 ANQGSEA. CDR3 length equals 13 residues. The CDR3 nucleotides are TGCAGCGTTCTCACAGGGCTACAAGAGACCCAGTACTTC. This translates into CSVLTGLQETQYF.

The rearrangement links TRBV5-1 to TRBJ1-5; possible D gene TRBD1, 6 bases. CDR3 length: 14 amino acids. The germline V and J ends were trimmed by 4 bases and 3 bases, with 11 bases remaining between them. The germline V gene encodes CDR1 SGHRS and CDR2 YFSETQ. In nucleotides, the CDR3 is TGCGCCAGCAGCGCGATGGGGGCCAATCAGCCCCAGCATTTT. Amino acid sequence: CASSAMGANQPQHF.

This chain links TRBV14 with TRBJ1-2; D gene ambiguous. With 0 bases removed from V and 3 bases from J, the gap between germline ends came to 8 bases. The CDR3 consists of 14 residues. CDR1 is SGHDN and CDR2 is FVKESK in the germline V gene. The CDR3 bases are TGTGCCAGCAGCCAAGATCTTACGGACTATGGCTACACCTTC. Its translation is CASSQDLTDYGYTF.

Concerning this clone itself: Distinct nucleotide sequences in the sample also encode this CDR3. The chain joins TRBV7-9 to TRBJ2-1; 10 bases line up with TRBD1. CDR3 size: 16 residues. Trimming cost V 8 bases and J 0 bases; bases outside gene matches: 7. From germline, CDR1 is SEHNR and CDR2 FQNEAQ (reference sequence). The CDR3 bases are TGTGCCAGCGCATCGACAGGGGGCGTCTCCTACAATGAGCAGTTCTTC. As protein: CASASTGGVSYNEQFF.

The V and J genes are TRBV3-1 (or the pseudogene TRBV3-2) and TRBJ2-3, with TRBD2 as a possible D gene (6 bases). The CDR3 is made up of 16 amino acids. CDR1 LGHDT and CDR2 YNNKEL come from the germline V gene (reference sequence). Trimming took 4 bases from V and 0 from J, leaving 14 bases between them. The CDR3 reads CASSRTSGTSTDTQYF. The CDR3 DNA reads as TGTGCCAGCAGCCGCACATCCGGGACTAGCACAGATACGCAGTATTTT.

J is TRBJ1-1 and V is TRBV5-6; TRBD1 aligns across 8 bases. V lost 4 bases and J lost 5; bases outside the gene matches: 10. Germline lookup yields CDR1 SGHDT and CDR2 YYEEEE. This CDR3 spans 15 amino acids. Here the CDR3 reads CASSPQTGAGTEAFF. The CDR3, as DNA: TGTGCCAGCAGCCCCCAGACAGGGGCAGGGACTGAAGCTTTCTTT. The full variable domain, with the rest looked up from reference TRBV5-6 and TRBJ1-1, is DAGVTQSPTHLIKTRGQQVTLRCSPKSGHDTVSWYQQALGQGPQFIFQYYEEEERQRGNFPDRFSGHQFPNYSSELNVNALLLGDSALYLCASSPQTGAGTEAFFGQGTRLTVV.

The rearrangement uses TRBV2 and TRBJ2-3; TRBD2 aligns across 7 bases. This CDR3 spans 15 amino acids. The germline V gene has CDR1 SNHLY and CDR2 FYNNEI. Trimming removed 1 base from V and 7 bases from J; junction bases left unmatched: 8. CDR3 sequence (DNA): TGTGCCAGCAGTGAAGTAGCGGGCGCCGGGAATACGCAGTATTTT. Translated, it gives CASSEVAGAGNTQYF.

V is TRBV7-8 and J is TRBJ2-1; TRBD2 agrees at 9 bases. Germline assignment: CDR1 SGHVS and CDR2 FQNEAQ. This CDR3 region has 16 residues. Trimming removed 1 base from V and 4 bases from J; junction bases left unmatched: 5. The CDR3 nucleotides are TGTGCCAGCAGCTTAGGTGGCGGGGGGGGATACAATGAGCAGTTCTTC. It yields the protein CASSLGGGGGYNEQFF.

The chain links TRBV5-6 to TRBJ1-4, with TRBD1 matching 8 bases. This CDR3 has 16 amino acids. The V segment lost 3 bases and the J segment 0 bases; nucleotides outside the gene matches: 4. Germline CDR1 SGHDT, CDR2 YYEEEE. The CDR3 region is CASSWRTGPTNEKLFF. CDR3 DNA: TGTGCCAGCAGCTGGAGGACAGGGCCAACTAATGAAAAACTGTTTTTT.

The J gene is TRBJ2-2, the V gene TRBV12-3 or TRBV12-4; possibly TRBD1 for D (6 bases). The CDR3 spans 13 residues. Trimming stripped 5 bases from V and 6 bases from J, with 10 bases between. Here the CDR3 reads CASSPQGPGELFF. Written as DNA, the CDR3 is TGTGCCAGCAGTCCACAGGGTCCCGGGGAGCTGTTTTTT.

There are a few counts of this clone. The rearrangement joins TRBV6-1 to TRBJ1-2; no clear D gene. This CDR3 comprises 13 residues. Germline V lookup: CDR1 MNHNS, CDR2 SASEGT. Trimming left V 0 bases short and J 5 bases short, with 7 bases between. The CDR3 is CASSEASLYGYTF. The CDR3 nucleotides read TGTGCCAGCAGTGAAGCCTCCTTGTATGGCTACACCTTC.

The chain employs TRBV24-1 and TRBJ1-3, with 10 bases that match TRBD1. This CDR3 has 16 residues. V lost 2 bases, J lost 2 bases, and 2 bases stayed unmatched. The germline gives CDR1 KGHDR, CDR2 SFDVKD. The CDR3 sequence: CATSDSTGGAGNTIYF. The CDR3 nucleotides are TGTGCCACCAGTGATTCGACAGGGGGCGCTGGAAACACCATATATTTT.

The chain joins TRBV2 to TRBJ1-6; D may be TRBD1 (5 bases). This CDR3 has 13 residues. Trimming removed 7 bases at V and 8 bases at J, with 12 bases between. Germline values: CDR1 SNHLY, CDR2 FYNNEI. This CDR3 reads CASIKGLHSPLHF. CDR3 bases: TGTGCCAGCATCAAGGGACTTCATTCACCCCTCCACTTT. Combining the CDR3 with reference TRBV2 and TRBJ1-6 gives the whole variable domain EPEVTQTPSHQVTQMGQEVILRCVPISNHLYFYWYRQILGQKVEFLVSFYNNEISEKSEIFDDQFSVERPDGSNFTLKIRSTKLEDSAMYFCASIKGLHSPLHFGNGTRLTVT.

This clone showed up just a few times. The chain has TRBV30 and TRBJ1-1; maybe TRBD1 (5 bases). Germline V gene sequence: CDR1 GTSNPN, CDR2 SVGIG (reference sequence). The CDR3 totals 12 residues. V lost 0 bases and J lost 6, with 8 bases in between. The DNA for the CDR3 is TGTGCCTGGAGTGTCGGGGGATCTGAAGCTTTCTTT. Translated, it gives CAWSVGGSEAFF.

This chain joins TRBV19 and TRBJ2-5; tentative D call: TRBD1 (6 bases). Germline CDR1 is LNHDA and CDR2 is SQIVND (reference sequence). Trimming removed 9 bases at V and 3 bases at J, with 14 bases between. The CDR3 spans 13 residues. CDR3: CASQKGGEETQYF. DNA for the CDR3: TGTGCCAGCCAAAAAGGGGGAGAAGAGACCCAGTACTTC.

The V gene is TRBV10-2, the J gene TRBJ1-6, with 9 bases fitting TRBD1. CDR1 and CDR2 from the germline V gene are WSHSY and SAAADI. The ends lost 2 bases at V and 10 bases at J; junction bases unmatched: 0. The CDR3 spans 13 residues. CDR3: CASSEGTGSPLHF. In DNA form, the CDR3 reads TGCGCCAGCAGTGAGGGGACAGGGTCACCCCTCCACTTT.